This is a list of T cell receptor beta chains from one sample in a study of T cell repertoires in cytomegalovirus infection. No antigen has been assigned to these receptors. TCRdb ran MiXCR on the reads and lists one entry per CDR3 protein. The repertoire includes 830,000 or so distinct CDR3 sequences, 32% of them detected once, and approximately 13% sits in the top ten. The input for sequencing was cultured CD8+ T cells from PBMCs, taken from culture after CMV antigen stimulation. The receptors were gathered from a human donor in good health (CMV status not recorded). Some clones in this sample may be carry-over from other donors' samples. Each CDR3 is given with its conserved first and last residue. Fields, in order: CDR3 length, D gene, clone size, J gene, V gene, CDR3 protein, CDR3 DNA. D genes are given only for firm matches. Clone sizes are given selectively: once, few, many, or a class where the clone is expanded.

CDR3 length: 20
D gene: -
clone size: -
J gene: TRBJ1-1
V gene: TRBV6-2/TRBV6-3
CDR3 protein: CASTLPPAGVEVKADTEAFF
CDR3 DNA: TGTGCCAGCACCTTACCCCCGGCCGGGGTAGAGGTAAAAGCGGACACTGAAGCTTTCTTT

CDR3 length: 14
D gene: -
clone size: few
J gene: TRBJ2-3
V gene: TRBV7-8
CDR3 protein: CATSGAESTDTQYF
CDR3 DNA: TGTGCCACCTCCGGGGCTGAGAGCACAGATACGCAGTATTTT

CDR3 length: 13
D gene: TRBD2
clone size: once
J gene: TRBJ2-3
V gene: TRBV10-1
CDR3 protein: CASSEELAGEEYF
CDR3 DNA: TGCGCCAGCAGTGAGGAACTAGCGGGGGAGGAGTATTTT

CDR3 length: 13
D gene: -
clone size: many
J gene: TRBJ1-3
V gene: TRBV7-6
CDR3 protein: CASSSSIGNTIYF
CDR3 DNA: TGTGCCAGCAGCTCCTCCATCGGAAACACCATATATTTT

CDR3 length: 13
D gene: -
clone size: -
J gene: TRBJ2-6
V gene: TRBV4-1
CDR3 protein: CASVGAGANVLTF
CDR3 DNA: TGCGCCAGCGTAGGGGCTGGGGCCAACGTCCTGACTTTC

CDR3 length: 15
D gene: -
clone size: few
J gene: TRBJ1-4
V gene: TRBV12-3/TRBV12-4
CDR3 protein: CASSSSDGANEKLFF
CDR3 DNA: TGTGCCAGCAGTTCTTCCGACGGGGCTAATGAAAAACTGTTTTTT

CDR3 length: 14
D gene: -
clone size: -
J gene: TRBJ1-3
V gene: TRBV9
CDR3 protein: CASTTQGIGNTIYF
CDR3 DNA: TGTGCCAGCACCACACAGGGAATCGGAAACACCATATATTTT

CDR3 length: 15
D gene: TRBD2
clone size: once
J gene: TRBJ2-5
V gene: TRBV7-9
CDR3 protein: CASGSPGLGAETQYF
CDR3 DNA: TGTGCCAGCGGCTCTCCGGGACTAGGGGCCGAGACCCAGTACTTC

CDR3 length: 18
D gene: TRBD2
clone size: many
J gene: TRBJ2-1
V gene: TRBV7-6
CDR3 protein: CASSLDLPSSGGFDEQFF
CDR3 DNA: TGTGCCAGCAGCTTAGACCTCCCTTCTAGCGGGGGTTTTGATGAGCAGTTCTTC

CDR3 length: 12
D gene: -
clone size: few
J gene: TRBJ1-2
V gene: TRBV27
CDR3 protein: CASGTTGSGNTF
CDR3 DNA: TGTGCCAGCGGAACCACAGGGTCGGGAAACACCTTC

CDR3 length: 15
D gene: TRBD2
clone size: -
J gene: TRBJ2-5
V gene: TRBV7-8
CDR3 protein: CASSDKRGATGPSDF
CDR3 DNA: TGTGCCAGCAGCGATAAGCGGGGGGCGACGGGCCCTTCGGACTTC

CDR3 length: 15
D gene: TRBD1
clone size: -
J gene: TRBJ1-2
V gene: TRBV27
CDR3 protein: CASSPWTGRNYGYTF
CDR3 DNA: TGTGCCAGCAGTCCCTGGACAGGGAGGAACTATGGCTACACCTTC

CDR3 length: 17
D gene: TRBD1
clone size: many
J gene: TRBJ2-7
V gene: TRBV4-1
CDR3 protein: CASSQYMADRGSYEQYF
CDR3 DNA: TGCGCCAGCAGCCAATACATGGCGGACAGGGGTTCCTACGAGCAGTACTTC

CDR3 length: 16
D gene: -
clone size: -
J gene: TRBJ2-2
V gene: TRBV10-3
CDR3 protein: CAISESPQTNTGELFF
CDR3 DNA: TGTGCCATCAGTGAGTCCCCACAGACTAACACCGGGGAGCTGTTTTTT

CDR3 length: 14
D gene: TRBD1
clone size: -
J gene: TRBJ1-1
V gene: TRBV7-3
CDR3 protein: CASSLARGTPEAFF
CDR3 DNA: TGTGCCAGCAGCCTAGCCAGGGGGACCCCTGAAGCTTTCTTT

CDR3 length: 14
D gene: -
clone size: few
J gene: TRBJ2-1
V gene: TRBV9
CDR3 protein: CASSVVSNSNEQFF
CDR3 DNA: TGTGCCAGCAGCGTAGTTAGTAATAGCAATGAGCAGTTCTTC

CDR3 length: 15
D gene: -
clone size: few
J gene: TRBJ2-1
V gene: TRBV7-9
CDR3 protein: CASSLGIGGHNEQFF
CDR3 DNA: TGTGCCAGCAGCTTGGGTATCGGGGGCCATAATGAGCAGTTCTTC

CDR3 length: 17
D gene: TRBD1
clone size: -
J gene: TRBJ1-1
V gene: TRBV10-3
CDR3 protein: CAISDLGTGGTATEAFF
CDR3 DNA: TGTGCCATCAGTGACCTCGGGACAGGGGGCACAGCCACTGAAGCTTTCTTT

CDR3 length: 15
D gene: TRBD1
clone size: -
J gene: TRBJ2-5
V gene: TRBV10-3
CDR3 protein: CAISESGQSQETQYF
CDR3 DNA: TGTGCCATCAGTGAGTCGGGACAGTCACAAGAGACCCAGTACTTC

CDR3 length: 12
D gene: -
clone size: many
J gene: TRBJ1-3
V gene: TRBV7-8
CDR3 protein: CASSLNGNTIYF
CDR3 DNA: TGTGCCAGCAGCTTAAACGGAAACACCATATATTTT

CDR3 length: 15
D gene: -
clone size: few
J gene: TRBJ1-5
V gene: TRBV15
CDR3 protein: CATSRDRATNQPQHF
CDR3 DNA: TGTGCCACCAGCAGAGATCGAGCTACCAATCAGCCCCAGCATTTT

CDR3 length: 14
D gene: TRBD1
clone size: many
J gene: TRBJ1-1
V gene: TRBV19
CDR3 protein: CASSFGQGNTEAFF
CDR3 DNA: TGTGCCAGTAGTTTCGGACAGGGGAACACTGAAGCTTTCTTT

CDR3 length: 11
D gene: -
clone size: few
J gene: TRBJ2-1
V gene: TRBV24-1
CDR3 protein: CATSQFNEQFF
CDR3 DNA: TGTGCCACCTCCCAGTTCAATGAGCAGTTCTTC

CDR3 length: 17
D gene: -
clone size: few
J gene: TRBJ2-4
V gene: TRBV6-6
CDR3 protein: CASSYLYRELAKNIQYF
CDR3 DNA: TGTGCCAGCAGTTACCTTTACAGAGAACTAGCCAAAAACATTCAGTACTTC

CDR3 length: 15
D gene: -
clone size: -
J gene: TRBJ2-7
V gene: TRBV4-1
CDR3 protein: CASSQDSGATYEQYF
CDR3 DNA: TGCGCCAGCAGCCAAGATTCGGGGGCAACCTACGAGCAGTACTTC

CDR3 length: 17
D gene: TRBD2
clone size: -
J gene: TRBJ2-1
V gene: TRBV9
CDR3 protein: CASSPPGRSGGGNEQFF
CDR3 DNA: TGTGCCAGCAGCCCCCCCGGGAGGAGCGGGGGGGGGAATGAGCAGTTCTTC

CDR3 length: 15
D gene: -
clone size: -
J gene: TRBJ1-1
V gene: TRBV7-8
CDR3 protein: CASSLIQVENTEAFF
CDR3 DNA: TGTGCCAGCAGCTTAATCCAGGTGGAGAACACTGAAGCTTTCTTT

CDR3 length: 14
D gene: -
clone size: few
J gene: TRBJ1-2
V gene: TRBV29-1
CDR3 protein: CSVEEGRNLYGYTF
CDR3 DNA: TGCAGCGTTGAAGAGGGCAGGAACCTCTATGGCTACACCTTC

CDR3 length: 12
D gene: TRBD1
clone size: few
J gene: TRBJ1-1
V gene: TRBV6-1
CDR3 protein: CASSERRTGGFF
CDR3 DNA: TGTGCCAGCAGTGAAAGGAGGACAGGAGGTTTCTTT

CDR3 length: 17
D gene: -
clone size: -
J gene: TRBJ2-1
V gene: TRBV27
CDR3 protein: CASSLWGAESSYNEQFF
CDR3 DNA: TGTGCCAGCAGTTTATGGGGGGCCGAGTCCTCCTACAATGAGCAGTTCTTC

CDR3 length: 15
D gene: -
clone size: -
J gene: TRBJ1-5
V gene: TRBV19
CDR3 protein: CASSGLGRSWQPQHF
CDR3 DNA: TGTGCCAGTAGTGGGTTAGGTAGGAGCTGGCAGCCCCAGCATTTT

CDR3 length: 16
D gene: TRBD2
clone size: -
J gene: TRBJ2-1
V gene: TRBV12-3/TRBV12-4
CDR3 protein: CASSTEAGAFYNEQFF
CDR3 DNA: TGTGCCAGCAGTACAGAAGCGGGGGCCTTTTACAATGAGCAGTTCTTC

CDR3 length: 16
D gene: -
clone size: few
J gene: TRBJ2-4
V gene: TRBV27
CDR3 protein: CASSPGRGLNRDIQYF
CDR3 DNA: TGTGCCAGCAGTCCGGGCCGCGGCCTGAATAGGGACATTCAGTACTTC

CDR3 length: 14
D gene: -
clone size: -
J gene: TRBJ1-1
V gene: TRBV5-6
CDR3 protein: CASSRRGQNTEAFF
CDR3 DNA: TGTGCCAGCAGCCGGAGAGGCCAGAACACTGAAGCTTTCTTT

CDR3 length: 16
D gene: TRBD1
clone size: -
J gene: TRBJ2-2
V gene: TRBV9
CDR3 protein: CASSAPGQGVTGELFF
CDR3 DNA: TGTGCCAGCAGCGCCCCGGGACAGGGGGTCACCGGGGAGCTGTTTTTT

CDR3 length: 18
D gene: TRBD1
clone size: many
J gene: TRBJ2-6
V gene: TRBV6-1
CDR3 protein: CASTERDRDYSGANVLTF
CDR3 DNA: TGTGCCAGCACCGAAAGGGACAGAGACTACTCTGGGGCCAACGTCCTGACTTTC

CDR3 length: 13
D gene: TRBD1
clone size: few
J gene: TRBJ1-4
V gene: TRBV7-6
CDR3 protein: CASSMTGPEKLFF
CDR3 DNA: TGTGCCAGCAGCATGACAGGGCCTGAAAAACTGTTTTTT

CDR3 length: 18
D gene: TRBD1
clone size: -
J gene: TRBJ2-5
V gene: TRBV4-1
CDR3 protein: CASSQESLFGTVLETQYF
CDR3 DNA: TGCGCCAGCAGCCAAGAAAGTTTATTCGGGACAGTACTAGAGACCCAGTACTTC

CDR3 length: 18
D gene: TRBD2
clone size: -
J gene: TRBJ2-5
V gene: TRBV11-1
CDR3 protein: CASSLNMQQRGRQETQYF
CDR3 DNA: TGTGCCAGCAGCTTAAACATGCAGCAGCGGGGGCGCCAAGAGACCCAGTACTTC

CDR3 length: 15
D gene: -
clone size: -
J gene: TRBJ1-5
V gene: TRBV4-1
CDR3 protein: CASSQDRTDNQPQHF
CDR3 DNA: TGCGCCAGCAGCCAAGATAGGACAGATAATCAGCCCCAGCATTTT

CDR3 length: 15
D gene: TRBD1
clone size: few
J gene: TRBJ2-2
V gene: TRBV27
CDR3 protein: CASSSGQGAIGELFF
CDR3 DNA: TGTGCCAGCAGTTCGGGACAGGGGGCGATCGGGGAGCTGTTTTTT

CDR3 length: 17
D gene: TRBD2
clone size: many
J gene: TRBJ2-1
V gene: TRBV7-8
CDR3 protein: CASSFRLAGGYNNEQFF
CDR3 DNA: TGTGCCAGCAGCTTTCGACTAGCGGGGGGATATAACAATGAGCAGTTCTTC

CDR3 length: 14
D gene: -
clone size: -
J gene: TRBJ2-5
V gene: TRBV7-6
CDR3 protein: CASSPRDDGETQYF
CDR3 DNA: TGTGCCAGCAGCCCCCGGGACGATGGAGAGACCCAGTACTTC

CDR3 length: 14
D gene: -
clone size: -
J gene: TRBJ1-3
V gene: TRBV29-1
CDR3 protein: CSVEEGSTGNTIYF
CDR3 DNA: TGCAGCGTTGAAGAGGGGAGTACTGGAAACACCATATATTTT

CDR3 length: 15
D gene: TRBD1
clone size: -
J gene: TRBJ2-1
V gene: TRBV7-3
CDR3 protein: CASSLRGQGYNEQFF
CDR3 DNA: TGTGCCAGCAGCTTAAGGGGACAGGGCTACAATGAGCAGTTCTTC

CDR3 length: 13
D gene: TRBD1
clone size: many
J gene: TRBJ1-1
V gene: TRBV28
CDR3 protein: CASMGTVKSEAFF
CDR3 DNA: TGTGCCAGCATGGGGACAGTTAAGTCTGAAGCTTTCTTT

CDR3 length: 14
D gene: -
clone size: -
J gene: TRBJ1-2
V gene: TRBV19
CDR3 protein: CASSMLQGDYGYTF
CDR3 DNA: TGTGCCAGTAGTATGTTACAGGGTGATTATGGCTACACCTTC

CDR3 length: 15
D gene: -
clone size: -
J gene: TRBJ2-2
V gene: TRBV27
CDR3 protein: CASSFEGSYTGELFF
CDR3 DNA: TGTGCCAGCAGTTTCGAGGGATCCTACACCGGGGAGCTGTTTTTT

CDR3 length: 14
D gene: -
clone size: few
J gene: TRBJ2-1
V gene: TRBV5-5
CDR3 protein: CASSLVGDYNEQFF
CDR3 DNA: TGTGCCAGCAGCTTGGTAGGTGACTACAATGAGCAGTTCTTC